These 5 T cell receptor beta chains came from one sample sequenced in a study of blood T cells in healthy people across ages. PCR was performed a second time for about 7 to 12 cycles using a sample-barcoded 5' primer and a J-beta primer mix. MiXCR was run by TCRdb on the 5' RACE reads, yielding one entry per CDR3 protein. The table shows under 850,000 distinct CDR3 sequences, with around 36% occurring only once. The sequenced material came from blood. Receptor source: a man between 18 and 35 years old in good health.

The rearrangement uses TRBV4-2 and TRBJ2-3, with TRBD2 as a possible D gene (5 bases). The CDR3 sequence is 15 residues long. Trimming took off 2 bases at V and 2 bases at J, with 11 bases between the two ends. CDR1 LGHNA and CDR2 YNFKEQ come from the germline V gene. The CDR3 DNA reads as TGTGCCAGCAGCCAAAGGTCTAGCCCCACAGATACGCAGTATTTT. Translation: CASSQRSSPTDTQYF.

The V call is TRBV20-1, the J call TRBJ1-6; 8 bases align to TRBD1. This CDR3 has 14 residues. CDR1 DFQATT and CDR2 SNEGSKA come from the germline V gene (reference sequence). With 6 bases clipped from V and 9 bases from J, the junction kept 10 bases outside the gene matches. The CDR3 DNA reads TGCAGTGCAAATGACAGGGGTAAAATTTCACCCCTCCACTTT. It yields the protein CSANDRGKISPLHF.

The CDR3 spells CASSLTGAPPPDTQYF. In DNA, the CDR3 is TGTGCCAGCAGTCTAACGGGAGCCCCTCCGCCAGATACGCAGTATTTT. The chain has TRBV27 and TRBJ2-3, with D maybe TRBD2 (6 bases). Trimming stripped 5 bases from V and 4 bases from J, with 19 bases between. In germline, CDR1 is MNHEY, CDR2 SMNVEV (reference sequence). The CDR3 has 16 amino acids.

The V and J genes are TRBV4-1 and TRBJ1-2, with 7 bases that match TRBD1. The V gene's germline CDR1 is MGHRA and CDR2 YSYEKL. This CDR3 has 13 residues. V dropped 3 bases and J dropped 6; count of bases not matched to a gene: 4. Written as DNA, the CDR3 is TGCGCCAGCAGCCATCGAGGGGGCGATGGCTACACCTTC. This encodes CASSHRGGDGYTF.

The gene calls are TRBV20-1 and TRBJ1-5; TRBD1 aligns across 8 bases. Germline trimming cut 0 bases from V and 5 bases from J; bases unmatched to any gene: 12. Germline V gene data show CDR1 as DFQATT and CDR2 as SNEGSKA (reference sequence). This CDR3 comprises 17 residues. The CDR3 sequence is CSARDSRRQGAYQPQHF. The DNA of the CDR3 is TGCAGTGCTAGAGATAGTCGGCGGCAGGGGGCCTATCAGCCCCAGCATTTT.